The clone carrying this T cell receptor beta chain was seen repeatedly, ten times or more. This record belongs to a study of low-dose radiotherapy and immunotherapy resistance in tumors. Across the study: Each patient was administered nivolumab intravenously at 240 mg, which was a flat dose, every two weeks, along with intravenous ipilimumab at 1 mg/kg every six weeks.

Both TCRalpha and TCRbeta chains were reverse transcribed with V-gene-specific primers. TCR amplification used roughly 20 PCR cycles, a constant-region primer and a V-primer adapter. Following isolation, mRNA was amplified via in vitro transcription. MiXCR was run by TCRdb on the reads, yielding one entry per CDR3 protein. There are 80,000 to 90,000 distinct CDR3 sequences in the sample; about a sixth occur only once, and 2.5% to 3.5% lies in the top ten. From germline, CDR1 is GTSNPN and CDR2 SVGIG (reference sequence). CDR3 size: 15 residues. V was cut by 2 bases and J by 2 bases, with 15 bases left in between. Time point noted: before trial treatment. The treatment that donors received included nivolumab, ipilimumab, aspirin, low-dose cyclophosphamide and low-dose radiotherapy.

V is TRBV30 and J is TRBJ1-2, with D possibly being TRBD1 (5 bases). The input for sequencing was PBMCs, taken before treatment. This TCR was recovered from a male donor with prostate cancer. The CDR3 spells CAWSNPGPGNYGYTF. CDR3 coding DNA: TGTGCCTGGAGTAATCCGGGACCTGGGAACTATGGCTACACCTTC.